The sequence of this TCR beta chain was determined in a study of T cell clones after liver transplantation. Study-level background: Until 12-24 months post-transplant, subjects got standard immunosuppression and no induction.

The table came from immunoSEQ multiplex PCR; TCRdb's copy has only in-frame clones and leaves some out. In the table there are 60,000 or so clones, 65% to 75% of which are singletons. The specimen was CD4+ T cells from blood, collected before liver transplant. This TCR was sampled from a human donor who received a liver transplant.

The CDR3 DNA reads as TGTGCCACCTCGCGGGGGGGCAAACGGGGCAATGAGCAGTTCTTC. It encodes CATSRGGKRGNEQFF. The chain uses TRBV28 and TRBJ2-1; 9 bases match TRBD2. Germline lookup yields CDR1 MDHEN and CDR2 SYDVKM. J lost 6 bases, V lost 10 bases, and 13 bases had no gene match. This CDR3 is 15 amino acids long.